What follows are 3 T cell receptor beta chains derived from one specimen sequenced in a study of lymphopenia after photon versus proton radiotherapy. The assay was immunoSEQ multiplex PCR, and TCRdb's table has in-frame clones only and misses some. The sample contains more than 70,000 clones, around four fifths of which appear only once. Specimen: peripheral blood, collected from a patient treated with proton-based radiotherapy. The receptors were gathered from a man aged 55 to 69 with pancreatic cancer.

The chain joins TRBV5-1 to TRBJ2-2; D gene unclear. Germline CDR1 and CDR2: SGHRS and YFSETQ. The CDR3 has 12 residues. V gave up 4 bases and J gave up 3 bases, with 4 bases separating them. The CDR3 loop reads CASSRDTGELFF. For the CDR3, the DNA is TGCGCCAGCAGCCGGGACACCGGGGAGCTGTTTTTT. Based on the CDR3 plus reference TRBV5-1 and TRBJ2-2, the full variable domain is KAGVTQTPRYLIKTRGQQVTLSCSPISGHRSVSWYQQTPGQGLQFLFEYFSETQRNKGNFPGRFSGRQFSNSRSEMNVSTLELGDSALYLCASSRDTGELFFGEGSRLTVL.

CDR3 bases: TGTGCCAGCAGGTCTAGCACTAGCGGGACCGGGGAGCTGTTTTTT. Amino acid sequence: CASRSSTSGTGELFF. The chain joins TRBV2 to TRBJ2-2; TRBD2 matches at 9 bases. J gave up 5 bases and V 6 bases, and 7 bases lay outside the gene matches. This CDR3 is 15 amino acids long. Germline V CDR1 and CDR2: SNHLY, FYNNEI.

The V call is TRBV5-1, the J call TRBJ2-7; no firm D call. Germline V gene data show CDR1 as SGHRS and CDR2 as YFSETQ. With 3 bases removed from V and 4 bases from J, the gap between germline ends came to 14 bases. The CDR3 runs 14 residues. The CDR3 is CASSSDPVGYEQYF. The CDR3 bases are TGCGCCAGCAGCTCGGACCCCGTCGGGTACGAGCAGTACTTC.